A selection of T cell receptor beta chains follows, all from one sample in a study of memory CD8 T cells in hepatitis C reinfection. Some clones are missing from TCRdb's copy, which holds only in-frame ones; the method was immunoSEQ multiplex PCR. This table has 45,000 to 55,000 clones, just under 90% appearing once. The specimen was naive CD8+ T cells sorted from blood. The source is a man between 18 and 29 years old with hepatitis C virus infection. CDR3s include the opening cysteine and the closing phenylalanine or tryptophan. A D gene is named only where the DNA matches it firmly. Some rows mark clone size as missing; the rest say once, few, many or name a class of expanded clone.

>.|TRBD1|TRBJ2-1|TRBV7-9
TGTGCCAGCAGCTCTTCACAGGGGGCCCAGGACCCAGACAATGAGCAGTTCTTC
CASSSSQGAQDPDNEQFF
>.|TRBD2|TRBJ2-1|TRBV4-2
TGTGCCAGCAGCCAAGAAGGGGCGGGAGGGGGCAATGAGCAGTTCTTC
CASSQEGAGGGNEQFF
>.|.|TRBJ2-3|TRBV7-9
TGTGCCAGCAGCTTCGTAGACGGGACAGATACGCAGTATTTT
CASSFVDGTDTQYF
>.|TRBD1|TRBJ2-7|TRBV7-2
TGTGCCAGCAGCTGGGACAGGGGGGCGGACGAGCAGTACTTC
CASSWDRGADEQYF
>.|TRBD2|TRBJ2-2|TRBV5-8
TGTGCCAGCAGCCCCCGGACTAGCGGGAGCATAGGGGAGCTGTTTTTT
CASSPRTSGSIGELFF
>.|TRBD2|TRBJ2-2|TRBV7-9
TGTGCCAGCAGCCCCAGATACGCGGGAGTAGGTGTCGGGGAGCTGTTTTTT
CASSPRYAGVGVGELFF
>.|TRBD2|TRBJ2-1|TRBV19
TGTGCCAGTACTACTAGCGGGAGTAACTACAATGAGCAGTTCTTC
CASTTSGSNYNEQFF
>.|.|TRBJ2-2|TRBV9
TGTGCCAGCAGCCCCTGGGACTTACTGAACACCGGGGAGCTGTTTTTT
CASSPWDLLNTGELFF
>.|.|TRBJ1-6|TRBV9
TGTGCCAGCAGCCTCCGGACCACTACAGGTTATAATTCACCCCTCCACTTT
CASSLRTTTGYNSPLHF
>few|TRBD1|TRBJ2-7|TRBV5-5
TGTGCCAGCAGCTTAGGGACAGGGTACTACGAGCAGTACTTC
CASSLGTGYYEQYF
>.|TRBD1|TRBJ2-5|TRBV25-1
TGTGCCAGCAGCCTGGGACAGGGTCCCTGGGAGACCCAGTACTTC
CASSLGQGPWETQYF
>.|.|TRBJ1-2|TRBV7-2
TGTGCCAGCAGCTCCACCTGGCGGGGGCTTGGCTACACCTTC
CASSSTWRGLGYTF
>.|TRBD1|TRBJ1-1|TRBV29-1
TGCAGCGTTCTCAGGACAGGGACTGAAGCTTTCTTT
CSVLRTGTEAFF
>.|TRBD1|TRBJ1-6|TRBV30
TGTGCCTGGAGCCCCCGAGGAGGGGGCGGAGGTTCACCCCTCCACTTT
CAWSPRGGGGGSPLHF
>.|.|TRBJ2-1|TRBV2
TGTGCCAGCAGTGAAGATCGGCAGGTTTACAATGAGCAGTTCTTC
CASSEDRQVYNEQFF
>.|.|TRBJ2-7|TRBV2
TGTGCCAGCAGTGTCGCCCAGTTCTACGAGCAGTACTTC
CASSVAQFYEQYF
>.|TRBD2|TRBJ2-1|TRBV27
TGTGCCAGCAGTCTGACTAGCGGGGGGTTGGCTGAGCAGTTCTTC
CASSLTSGGLAEQFF
>.|.|TRBJ2-5|TRBV28
TGTGCCAGCAGTCCCATTGGGGGGAAAGAGACCCAGTACTTC
CASSPIGGKETQYF
>few|TRBD1|TRBJ1-1|TRBV6-1
TGTGCCAGCAGGGGGACAGGGGGTGACACTGAAGCTTTCTTT
CASRGTGGDTEAFF
>.|TRBD1|TRBJ2-1|TRBV15
TGTGCCACCAGCTCCATCGGACAGGGGAACAATGAGCAGTTCTTC
CATSSIGQGNNEQFF
>.|TRBD1|TRBJ2-1|TRBV9
TGTGCCAGCAGCGTATGGGGGACAGGGAGCTACAATGAGCAGTTCTTC
CASSVWGTGSYNEQFF
>.|TRBD2|TRBJ2-5|TRBV10-1
TGCGCCAGCAGTCATCTAGCGGCAGTATCCCAAGAGACCCAGTACTTC
CASSHLAAVSQETQYF
>.|TRBD2|TRBJ2-2|TRBV19
TGTGCCAGTAGCCTTAGCGGGAGTGGCACCGGGGAGCTGTTTTTT
CASSLSGSGTGELFF
>.|TRBD2|TRBJ2-3|TRBV7-2
TGTGCCAGCAGCTTAACTCCGGGACTAGCAACAGATACGCAGTATTTT
CASSLTPGLATDTQYF
>.|.|TRBJ2-3|TRBV7-9
TGTGCCAGCAGCTTATATGGGCGGGGGCCCACAGATACGCAGTATTTT
CASSLYGRGPTDTQYF
>once|TRBD2|TRBJ2-5|TRBV7-9
TGTGCCAGCAGCAATCTAGCGGCGAACCAAGAGACCCAGTACTTC
CASSNLAANQETQYF
>.|TRBD1|TRBJ1-6|TRBV6-6
TGTGCCAGCAGTCGAAGGGACAGCCTTAATTCACCCCTCCACTTT
CASSRRDSLNSPLHF
>.|.|TRBJ2-5|TRBV13
TGTGCCAGCAGCTTTGAGGAAGAGACCCAGTACTTC
CASSFEEETQYF
>.|TRBD1|TRBJ1-2|TRBV6-5
TGTGCCAGCAGCCCGGACAGGGTGTGGGATGGCTACACCTTC
CASSPDRVWDGYTF
>.|TRBD1|TRBJ2-2|TRBV9
TGTGCCAGCAGCCCTGGACAGGAGAACACCGGGGAGCTGTTTTTT
CASSPGQENTGELFF
>.|.|TRBJ2-7|TRBV4-1
TGCGCCAGCAGCCAAGTCGCGGGTCTAGCTCCCTCCTACGAGCAGTACTTC
CASSQVAGLAPSYEQYF
>.|.|TRBJ2-1|TRBV5-6
TGTGCCAGCAGCTTTATCATAGACAATGAGCAGTTCTTC
CASSFIIDNEQFF
>.|.|TRBJ1-6|TRBV4-1
TGCGCCAGCAGCCAACCCGGGAGTAATTCACCCCTCCACTTT
CASSQPGSNSPLHF
>.|.|TRBJ2-1|TRBV4-2
TGTGCCAGCAGCCAGAACAGAGATTCCTACAATGAGCAGTTCTTC
CASSQNRDSYNEQFF
>few|.|TRBJ2-7|TRBV10-3
TGTGCCATCAACTCCCGGGACTCGCCGGGGTACGAGCAGTACTTC
CAINSRDSPGYEQYF
>.|.|TRBJ2-7|TRBV27
TGTGCCAGCAGTCAAGGACTCTCCTTCTACGAGCAGTACTTC
CASSQGLSFYEQYF
>.|TRBD1|TRBJ1-6|TRBV7-2
TGTGCCAGCAGCTTTGACAGGGGGCCAACCTATAATTCACCCCTCCACTTT
CASSFDRGPTYNSPLHF
>.|TRBD2|TRBJ2-7|TRBV7-9
TGTGCCAGCAGTTCACCGGGACTAGCGGCCTACGAGCAGTACTTC
CASSSPGLAAYEQYF
>once|TRBD2|TRBJ2-3|TRBV9
TGTGCCAGCAGCGTCACCGGGGGGACCACAGATACGCAGTATTTT
CASSVTGGTTDTQYF
>few|TRBD2|TRBJ2-1|TRBV7-8
TGTGCCAGCAGCTTCGGGGCTAGCGGGACGAACAATGAGCAGTTCTTC
CASSFGASGTNNEQFF
>.|.|TRBJ1-5|TRBV28
TGTGCCAGCAGCCCGGGGGGTAGTAATCAGCCCCAGCATTTT
CASSPGGSNQPQHF
>.|.|TRBJ1-1|TRBV7-9
TGTGCCAGCATTATTACAGGGCACACTGAAGCTTTCTTT
CASIITGHTEAFF